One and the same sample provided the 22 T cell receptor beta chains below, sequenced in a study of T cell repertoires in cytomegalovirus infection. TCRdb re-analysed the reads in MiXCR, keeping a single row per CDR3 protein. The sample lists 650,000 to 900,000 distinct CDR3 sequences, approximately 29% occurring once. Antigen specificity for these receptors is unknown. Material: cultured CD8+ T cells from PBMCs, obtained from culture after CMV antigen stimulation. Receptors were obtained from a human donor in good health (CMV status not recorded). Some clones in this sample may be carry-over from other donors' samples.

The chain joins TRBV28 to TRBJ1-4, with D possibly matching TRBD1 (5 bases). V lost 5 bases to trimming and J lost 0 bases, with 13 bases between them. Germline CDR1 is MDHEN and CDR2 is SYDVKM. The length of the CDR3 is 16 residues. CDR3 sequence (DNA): TGTGCCAGCAGTACCCCGGGGCAAGCAACTAATGAAAAACTGTTTTTT. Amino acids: CASSTPGQATNEKLFF.

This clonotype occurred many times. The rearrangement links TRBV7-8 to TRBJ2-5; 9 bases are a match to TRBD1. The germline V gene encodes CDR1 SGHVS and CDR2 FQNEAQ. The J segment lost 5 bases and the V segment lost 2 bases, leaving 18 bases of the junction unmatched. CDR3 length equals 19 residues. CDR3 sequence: CASSLRSWTGEDIGETQYF. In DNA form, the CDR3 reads TGTGCCAGCAGCTTAAGGAGCTGGACAGGGGAGGATATAGGGGAGACCCAGTACTTC. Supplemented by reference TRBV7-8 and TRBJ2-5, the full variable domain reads GAGVSQSPRYKVAKRGQDVALRCDPISGHVSLFWYQQALGQGPEFLTYFQNEAQLDKSGLPSDRFFAERPEGSVSTLKIQRTQQEDSAVYLCASSLRSWTGEDIGETQYFGPGTRLLVL.

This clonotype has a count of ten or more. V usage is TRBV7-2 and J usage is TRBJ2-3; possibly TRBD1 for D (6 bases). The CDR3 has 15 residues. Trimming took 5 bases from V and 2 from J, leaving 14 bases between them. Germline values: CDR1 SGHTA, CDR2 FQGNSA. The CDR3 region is CASSSRTEDTDTQYF. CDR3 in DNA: TGTGCCAGCAGCAGCCGGACAGAAGACACAGATACGCAGTATTTT.

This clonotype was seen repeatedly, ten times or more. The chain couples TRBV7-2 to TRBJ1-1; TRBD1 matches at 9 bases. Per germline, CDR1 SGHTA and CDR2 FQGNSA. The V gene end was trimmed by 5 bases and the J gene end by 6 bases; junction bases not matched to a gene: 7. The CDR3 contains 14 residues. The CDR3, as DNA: TGTGCCAGCAGCCCGACAGGGGGTTTCGCTGAAGCTTTCTTT. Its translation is CASSPTGGFAEAFF.

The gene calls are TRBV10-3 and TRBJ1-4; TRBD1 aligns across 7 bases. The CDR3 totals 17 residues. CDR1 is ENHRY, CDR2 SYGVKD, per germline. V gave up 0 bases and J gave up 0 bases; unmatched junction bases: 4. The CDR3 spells CAISESRDRPTNEKLFF. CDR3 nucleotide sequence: TGTGCCATCAGTGAGTCGAGGGACAGACCAACTAATGAAAAACTGTTTTTT.

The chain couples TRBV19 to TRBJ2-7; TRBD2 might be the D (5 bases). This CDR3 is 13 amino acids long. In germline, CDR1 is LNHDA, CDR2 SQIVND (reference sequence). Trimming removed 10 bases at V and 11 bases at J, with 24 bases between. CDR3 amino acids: CATSLGLAGPKYF. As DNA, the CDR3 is TGTGCCACCTCGTTAGGGCTAGCTGGTCCCAAGTACTTC.

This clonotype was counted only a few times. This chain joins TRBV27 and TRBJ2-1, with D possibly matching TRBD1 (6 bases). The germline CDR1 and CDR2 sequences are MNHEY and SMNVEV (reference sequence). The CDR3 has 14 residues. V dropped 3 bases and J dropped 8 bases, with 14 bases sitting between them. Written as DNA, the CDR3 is TGTGCCAGCAGTTTGTACAGGGTAGATCATGAGCAGTTCTTC. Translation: CASSLYRVDHEQFF.

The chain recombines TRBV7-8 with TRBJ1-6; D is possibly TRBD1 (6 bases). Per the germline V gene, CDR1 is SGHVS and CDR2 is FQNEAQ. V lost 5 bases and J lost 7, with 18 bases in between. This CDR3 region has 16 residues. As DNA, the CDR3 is TGTGCCAGCAGCCCGGGGGCCAGGGAGAGCAATTCACCCCTCCACTTT. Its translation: CASSPGARESNSPLHF.

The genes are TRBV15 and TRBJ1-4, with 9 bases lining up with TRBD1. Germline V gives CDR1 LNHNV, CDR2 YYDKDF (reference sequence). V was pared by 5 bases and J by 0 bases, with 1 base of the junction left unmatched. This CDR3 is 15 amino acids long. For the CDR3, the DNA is TGTGCCACCAGCGGACAGGGGCCAACTAATGAAAAACTGTTTTTT. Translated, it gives CATSGQGPTNEKLFF. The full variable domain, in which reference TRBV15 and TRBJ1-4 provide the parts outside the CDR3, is DAMVIQNPRYQVTQFGKPVTLSCSQTLNHNVMYWYQQKSSQAPKLLFHYYDKDFNNEADTPDNFQSRRPNTSFCFLDIRSPGLGDTAMYLCATSGQGPTNEKLFFGSGTQLSVL.

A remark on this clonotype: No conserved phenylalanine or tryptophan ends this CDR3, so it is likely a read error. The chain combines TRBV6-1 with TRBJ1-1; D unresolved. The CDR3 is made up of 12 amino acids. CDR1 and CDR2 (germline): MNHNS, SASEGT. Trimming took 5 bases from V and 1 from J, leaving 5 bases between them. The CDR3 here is CASSYANTEAFS. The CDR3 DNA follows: TGTGCCAGCAGTTATGCGAACACTGAAGCTTTCTCT.

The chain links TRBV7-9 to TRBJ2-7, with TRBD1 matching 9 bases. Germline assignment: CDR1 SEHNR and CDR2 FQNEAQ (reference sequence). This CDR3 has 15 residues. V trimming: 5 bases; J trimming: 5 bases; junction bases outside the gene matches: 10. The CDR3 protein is CASSVVGTGSHEQYF. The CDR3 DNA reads TGTGCCAGCAGCGTAGTAGGGACAGGGTCCCACGAGCAGTACTTC.

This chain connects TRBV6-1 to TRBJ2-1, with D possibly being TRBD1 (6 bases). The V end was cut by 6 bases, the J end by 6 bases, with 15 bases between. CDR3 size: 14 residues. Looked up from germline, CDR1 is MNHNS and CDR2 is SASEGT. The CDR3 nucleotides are TGTGCCAGCAGGGGCCCAGGGGAGAGCAATGAGCAGTTCTTC. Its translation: CASRGPGESNEQFF.

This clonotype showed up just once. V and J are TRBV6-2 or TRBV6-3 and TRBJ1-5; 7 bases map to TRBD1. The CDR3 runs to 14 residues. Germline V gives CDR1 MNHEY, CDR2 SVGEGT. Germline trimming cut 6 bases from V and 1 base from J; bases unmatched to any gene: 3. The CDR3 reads CASRRQGSNQPQHF. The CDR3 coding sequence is TGTGCCAGCAGAAGACAGGGAAGCAATCAGCCCCAGCATTTT.

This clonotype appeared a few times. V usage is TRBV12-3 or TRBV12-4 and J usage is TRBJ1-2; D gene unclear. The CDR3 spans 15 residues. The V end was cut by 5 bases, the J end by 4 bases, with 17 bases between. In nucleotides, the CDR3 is TGTGCCAGCAGTCCGGTGGTAGTGGATGGCTATGGCTACACCTTC. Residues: CASSPVVVDGYGYTF.

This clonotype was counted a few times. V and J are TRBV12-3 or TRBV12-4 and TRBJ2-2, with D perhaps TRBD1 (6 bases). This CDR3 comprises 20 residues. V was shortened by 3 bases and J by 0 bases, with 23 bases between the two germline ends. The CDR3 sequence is CASSFVVVGQTDPNTGELFF. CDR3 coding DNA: TGTGCCAGCAGTTTCGTTGTCGTCGGACAGACGGATCCGAACACCGGGGAGCTGTTTTTT.

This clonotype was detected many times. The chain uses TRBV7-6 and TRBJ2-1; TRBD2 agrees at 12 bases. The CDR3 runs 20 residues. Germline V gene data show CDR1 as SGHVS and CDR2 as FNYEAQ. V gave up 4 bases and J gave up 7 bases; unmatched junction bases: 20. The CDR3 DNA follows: TGTGCCAGCAGCTCCAGGAACGCGAAACTAGCGGGGGGCCAGGGAAATGAGCAGTTCTTC. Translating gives CASSSRNAKLAGGQGNEQFF.

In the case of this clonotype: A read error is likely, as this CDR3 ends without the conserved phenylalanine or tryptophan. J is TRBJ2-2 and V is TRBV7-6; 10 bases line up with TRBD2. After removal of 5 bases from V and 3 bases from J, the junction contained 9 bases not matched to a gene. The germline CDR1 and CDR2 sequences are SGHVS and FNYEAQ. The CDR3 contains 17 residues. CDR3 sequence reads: CASSQTSGGEDTGELFV. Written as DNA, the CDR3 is TGTGCCAGCAGCCAAACCAGCGGGGGGGAGGACACCGGGGAGCTGTTTGTT.

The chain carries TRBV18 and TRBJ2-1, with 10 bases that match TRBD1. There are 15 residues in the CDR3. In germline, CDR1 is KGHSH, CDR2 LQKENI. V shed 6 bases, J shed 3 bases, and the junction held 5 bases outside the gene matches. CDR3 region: CASSPDRGVYNEQFF. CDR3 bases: TGTGCCAGCTCTCCGGACAGGGGGGTCTACAATGAGCAGTTCTTC. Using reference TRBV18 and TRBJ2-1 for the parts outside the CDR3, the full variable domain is NAGVMQNPRHLVRRRGQEARLRCSPMKGHSHVYWYRQLPEEGLKFMVYLQKENIIDESGMPKERFSAEFPKEGPSILRIQQVVRGDSAAYFCASSPDRGVYNEQFFGPGTRLTVL.

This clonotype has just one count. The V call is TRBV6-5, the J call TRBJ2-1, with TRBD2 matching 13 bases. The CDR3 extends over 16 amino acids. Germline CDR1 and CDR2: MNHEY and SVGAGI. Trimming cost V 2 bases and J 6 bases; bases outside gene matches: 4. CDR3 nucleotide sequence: TGTGCCAGCAGTTACGTCTGGACTAGCGGGGGCAATGAGCAGTTCTTC. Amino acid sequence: CASSYVWTSGGNEQFF.

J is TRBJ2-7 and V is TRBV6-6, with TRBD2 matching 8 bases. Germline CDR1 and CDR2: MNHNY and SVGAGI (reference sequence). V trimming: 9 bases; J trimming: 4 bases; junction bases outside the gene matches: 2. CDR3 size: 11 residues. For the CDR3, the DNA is TGTGCCAGTGAGCGGGGGTACGAGCAGTACGTC. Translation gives CASERGYEQYV.

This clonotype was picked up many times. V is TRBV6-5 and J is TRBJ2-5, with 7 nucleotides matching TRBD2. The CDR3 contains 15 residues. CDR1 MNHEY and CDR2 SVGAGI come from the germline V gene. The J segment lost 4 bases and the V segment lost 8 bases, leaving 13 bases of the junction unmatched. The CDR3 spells CASLRTLAAGETQYF. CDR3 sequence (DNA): TGTGCCAGCCTCCGCACTCTAGCGGCGGGAGAGACCCAGTACTTC.

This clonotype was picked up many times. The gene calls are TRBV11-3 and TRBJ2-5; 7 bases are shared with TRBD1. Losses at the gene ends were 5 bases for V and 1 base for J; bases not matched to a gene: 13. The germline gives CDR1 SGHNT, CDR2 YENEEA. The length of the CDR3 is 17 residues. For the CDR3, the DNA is TGTGCCAGCAGCAAGCACCGGGACAGAGGAACCCAAGAGACCCAGTACTTC. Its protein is CASSKHRDRGTQETQYF.